This T cell receptor (beta chain) originates from a study of blood T cell repertoires in COVID-19. Produced via immunoSEQ multiplex PCR; TCRdb's table is partial and in-frame only. Seen here are fewer than 90,000 clones, roughly nine tenths observed once, and the top ten hold roughly 15%. The V end was cut by 0 bases, the J end by 2 bases, with 8 bases between. From germline, CDR1 is WSHSY and CDR2 SAAADI. The CDR3 has 14 amino acids. The sample taken for sequencing was peripheral blood. The chain combines TRBV10-2 with TRBJ2-7; D is possibly TRBD2 (6 bases). This receptor was obtained from a man older than 75 in a cohort sampled during active COVID-19. The CDR3 region has the DNA TGCGCCAGCAGTGAGTCGCGGGGCGCCTACGAGCAGTACTTC. Translated, it gives CASSESRGAYEQYF.